This T cell receptor beta chain was retrieved from a study of T-cell memory formation after mild COVID-19. The wider study: The study found TCR clusters largely donor specific. Overall study results and limits: Some SARS-CoV-2-responding clones were already detected in memory before infection.

5'RACE with constant-segment primers yielded barcoded, UMI-tagged TCR alpha and TCR beta cDNA libraries. TCRdb analysed the 5' RACE reads with MiXCR anew, one entry per CDR3 protein. The sample has roughly 240,000 distinct CDR3 sequences; 15% to 20% are singletons. This CDR3 is built from 14 residues. The junction had 0 bases not matched to a gene; V was cut back by 1 base and J by 7 bases. Germline assignment: CDR1 LNHNV and CDR2 YYDKDF (reference sequence). This clonotype was seen more than once but under ten times. What it recognizes is unknown. J is TRBJ2-3 and V is TRBV15; TRBD1 aligns across 12 bases. Sample: PBMCs or a T cell subset sorted from them (not recorded which). This clonotype was sampled from a man between 18 and 29 years old who had mild COVID-19 (a few samples of this study predate the infection). Cell type and time point are not known. CDR3 loop: CATSRGDRGHTQYF. In DNA form, the CDR3 reads TGTGCCACCAGCAGAGGGGACAGGGGGCATACGCAGTATTTT.